The sequence of this TCR beta chain was determined in a study of a mutant IDH1 vaccine in newly diagnosed glioma. Turning to the study itself: Treated patients had a mean age of about 44 years and a sex split that was roughly 60% male and 37.5% female. Earlier therapy was either radiotherapy, temozolomide, or both, and most got both.

Sequenced by immunoSEQ multiplex PCR; TCRdb stores in-frame clones only, minus some. The data show roughly 32,000 clones, around 80% seen once. This CDR3 is 14 amino acids long. The ends were cut back, 3 bases at V and 0 bases at J, with 10 bases in the middle. Germline V gives CDR1 SGHRS, CDR2 YFSETQ. The time point was: baseline, week 1 (first vaccination visit). Treatment given: pre-vaccination baseline after standard-of-care therapy. Study-wide results and limits: In just under 95% of patients, immune responses induced by the vaccine occurred.

This clone came up once. Its antigen is still unknown. Sequenced here: peripheral blood mononuclear cells (PBMCs), sampled from a glioma patient treated with radiotherapy, temozolomide or both. The receptor was derived from a man between 45 and 60 years old with glioma. Some clones in this sample may be carry-over from other donors' samples. The gene calls are TRBV5-1 and TRBJ2-7; maybe TRBD1 (5 bases). DNA for the CDR3: TGCGCCAGCAGCTCCACAGGTTTCTCCTACGAGCAGTACTTC. Its protein product is CASSSTGFSYEQYF.